The 29 T cell receptor beta chains reported below all come from one sample, sequenced in a study of shared clonotypes between healthy human individuals. The protocol was immunoSEQ multiplex PCR, while the TCRdb copy is restricted to in-frame clones and leaves out a portion. Here the sample spans some 1,100,000 clones, 70% to 80% being singletons. The sample taken for sequencing was memory CD4+ T cells from PBMCs. Specified subset: CD45RA-negative fraction. These receptors all stem from a man younger than 30 in good health. Some clones in this sample may be carry-over from other donors' samples.

The rearrangement uses TRBV7-3 and TRBJ1-1; 9 positions match TRBD1. The V gene's germline CDR1 is SGHTA and CDR2 FQGTGA. V was clipped by 4 bases and J by 5 bases; unmatched bases: 2. CDR3 length: 13 residues. The CDR3 reads CASSSGQGTEAFF. Here the CDR3 DNA reads TGTGCCAGCAGCTCCGGACAGGGGACTGAAGCTTTCTTT. Full variable domain (rest looked up from reference TRBV7-3 and TRBJ1-1): GAGVSQTPSNKVTEKGKYVELRCDPISGHTALYWYRQSLGQGPEFLIYFQGTGAADDSGLPNDRFFAVRPEGSVSTLKIQRTERGDSAVYLCASSSGQGTEAFFGQGTRLTVV.

The rearrangement links TRBV5-1 to TRBJ1-2; D call uncertain. CDR3 size: 12 residues. Germline V gives CDR1 SGHRS, CDR2 YFSETQ. The germline V and J ends were trimmed by 0 bases and 7 bases, with 7 bases remaining between them. The CDR3 sequence: CASSLESGGYTF. DNA of the CDR3: TGCGCCAGCAGCTTGGAATCGGGTGGCTACACCTTC.

This clone was counted between two and nine times. This chain links TRBV19 with TRBJ1-1; no reliable D call. Deletions cut 10 bases from V and 1 base from J, with 4 bases between. The CDR3 loop spans 10 amino acids. Germline lookup yields CDR1 LNHDA and CDR2 SQIVND (reference sequence). CDR3 sequence (DNA): TGTGCCAACGGGAACACTGAAGCTTTCTTT. Its translation: CANGNTEAFF. Based on the CDR3 plus reference TRBV19 and TRBJ1-1, the full variable domain is DGGITQSPKYLFRKEGQNVTLSCEQNLNHDAMYWYRQDPGQGLRLIYYSQIVNDFQKGDIAEGYSVSREKKESFPLTVTSAQKNPTAFYLCANGNTEAFFGQGTRLTVV.

V gene TRBV19 combines with J gene TRBJ2-1; the match to TRBD2 covers 13 bases. The V and J ends lost 9 bases and 7 bases, in that order; junction bases with no gene match: 6. This CDR3 has 14 residues. Germline V gene sequence: CDR1 LNHDA, CDR2 SQIVND (reference sequence). The DNA for the CDR3 is TGTGCCAGCAGACTAGCGGGAGGACTAAATGAGCAGTTCTTC. Protein: CASRLAGGLNEQFF.

This clone was counted ten times or more. The sample has other DNA sequences that encode this CDR3 too. The chain joins TRBV5-4 to TRBJ1-5, with D unresolved. Germline values: CDR1 SGHNT, CDR2 YYREEE (reference sequence). V lost 0 bases to trimming and J lost 2 bases, with 6 bases between them. The CDR3 sequence is 14 residues long. The CDR3 loop reads CASSLGGGNQPQHF. The DNA for the CDR3 is TGTGCCAGCAGCTTGGGTGGGGGCAATCAGCCCCAGCATTTT. The full variable domain, with the rest looked up from reference TRBV5-4 and TRBJ1-5, is ETGVTQSPTHLIKTRGQQVTLRCSSQSGHNTVSWYQQALGQGPQFIFQYYREEENGRGNFPPRFSGLQFPNYSSELNVNALELDDSALYLCASSLGGGNQPQHFGDGTRLSIL.

The CDR3 DNA reads as TGTGCCAGCAGTTACGGGGGGACAGGGGGCTCCGAGCAGTACTTC. This sequence encodes CASSYGGTGGSEQYF. V gene TRBV6-6 combines with J gene TRBJ2-7, with 12 bases matching TRBD1. The CDR3 is made up of 15 amino acids. After removal of 2 bases from V and 6 bases from J, the junction contained 5 bases not matched to a gene. The germline V gene encodes CDR1 MNHNY and CDR2 SVGAGI (reference sequence).

The genes are TRBV12-5 and TRBJ2-3; D unclear. CDR3 length: 15 residues. Germline values: CDR1 LGHNT, CDR2 FRNRAP. V dropped 3 bases and J dropped 6 bases, with 16 bases sitting between them. CDR3 bases: TGTGCTAGTGGTTTAGGCCTCGCGCTGATCGATACGCAGTATTTT. Encoded protein: CASGLGLALIDTQYF.

The chain recombines TRBV7-8 with TRBJ1-5; D uncertain. Germline V gene lookup returns CDR1 SGHVS and CDR2 FQNEAQ. There are 15 residues in the CDR3. V lost 1 base, J lost 0 bases, and 7 bases lay in between. This chain's CDR3 is CASSLVQNSNQPQHF. The CDR3 bases are TGTGCCAGCAGCTTAGTACAGAATAGCAATCAGCCCCAGCATTTT.

The genes are TRBV19 and TRBJ1-5, with 9 nucleotides matching TRBD1. In germline, CDR1 is LNHDA, CDR2 SQIVND (reference sequence). Trimming at V came to 5 bases and at J to 5 bases, leaving 7 bases not matched to a gene. This CDR3 region has 15 residues. This CDR3 is CASSPGQGRHQPQHF. CDR3 nucleotides: TGTGCCAGTAGTCCGGGACAGGGTCGTCATCAGCCCCAGCATTTT.

This clone was counted a few times. The V gene is TRBV12-2, the J gene TRBJ2-3. TRBV12-2 is noted as a pseudogene. This CDR3 is 15 amino acids long. In DNA form, the CDR3 reads TGTGCAAGTCGCCACAGTCGGAGCGCCCCAGATACGCAGTATTTT. Translating gives CASRHSRSAPDTQYF.

This clone appeared once. The rearrangement links TRBV5-8 to TRBJ2-5, with a tentative D call TRBD2 (5 bases). With the DNA end fitting TRBJ2-7 better, the J assignment may be wrong. This CDR3 comprises 14 residues. The V gene's germline CDR1 is SGHTS and CDR2 YDEGEE. The CDR3 nucleotides read TGTGCCAGCAGCTTAGCCGGGATCCACTACGAGCAGTACTTC. It encodes CASSLAGIHYEQYF.

The chain carries TRBV7-2 and TRBJ2-7; tentatively, D is TRBD1 (6 bases). This CDR3 comprises 13 residues. Germline lookup yields CDR1 SGHTA and CDR2 FQGNSA. V lost 4 bases to trimming and J lost 4 bases, with 11 bases between them. The CDR3 loop is CASSSERGYEQYF. CDR3 in DNA: TGTGCCAGCAGCTCCGAAAGGGGGTACGAGCAGTACTTC.

This clone was seen a handful of times. The chain combines TRBV29-1 with TRBJ2-5; TRBD2 matches at 7 bases. Germline V gene data show CDR1 as SQVTM and CDR2 as ANQGSEA. This CDR3 region has 16 residues. The trim removed 0 bases at V and 3 bases at J, leaving 10 bases unmatched. The CDR3 here is CSVEDHRLAVKETQYF. CDR3 in DNA: TGCAGCGTTGAAGATCATAGACTAGCCGTTAAAGAGACCCAGTACTTC.

The chain is built from TRBV28 and TRBJ2-1; D is undetermined. Germline assignment: CDR1 MDHEN and CDR2 SYDVKM. V was shortened by 8 bases and J by 6 bases, with 11 bases between the two germline ends. The CDR3 runs 12 residues. The CDR3 sequence: CASWNRRNEQFF. The CDR3 region has the DNA TGTGCCAGCTGGAATAGGCGCAATGAGCAGTTCTTC.

The chain combines TRBV21-1 with TRBJ1-1; TRBD1, the table's D call, was not compared with the DNA. TRBV21-1 is classified as a pseudogene. The CDR3 runs 19 residues. This CDR3 is CASSKALPGQGAGKTEAFF. CDR3 nucleotide sequence: TGTGCCAGCAGCAAAGCTCTTCCGGGACAGGGGGCCGGTAAGACTGAAGCTTTCTTT.

The CDR3 region has the DNA TGTGCCAGCTGGACTAGCGGGAGCCGGGACTCCTACGAGCAGTACTTC. Translating gives CASWTSGSRDSYEQYF. The chain links TRBV10-3 to TRBJ2-7; 13 bases match TRBD2. This CDR3 has 16 amino acids. V gave up 10 bases and J gave up 0 bases; unmatched junction bases: 9. Germline assignment: CDR1 ENHRY and CDR2 SYGVKD.

The chain couples TRBV6-1 to TRBJ2-1; the match to TRBD1 covers 7 bases. Losses at the gene ends were 7 bases for V and 2 bases for J; bases not matched to a gene: 2. CDR1 MNHNS and CDR2 SASEGT come from the germline V gene. The CDR3 length is 13 residues. This CDR3 is CASKTGPYNEQFF. CDR3 DNA sequence: TGTGCCAGCAAGACAGGGCCCTACAATGAGCAGTTCTTC.

The chain combines TRBV30 with TRBJ2-3; 7 bases line up with TRBD2. J was trimmed by 8 bases and V by 5 bases; bases with no gene match: 10. From germline, CDR1 is GTSNPN and CDR2 SVGIG (reference sequence). The CDR3 runs to 13 residues. The DNA of the CDR3 is TGTGCCTGGGCAGGGAGGGTCCTTGGTACGCAGTATTTT. Translated, it gives CAWAGRVLGTQYF. The entire variable domain, with the rest obtained from reference TRBV30 and TRBJ2-3, is as follows: SQTIHQWPATLVQPVGSPLSLECTVEGTSNPNLYWYRQAAGRGLQLLFYSVGIGQISSEVPQNLSASRPQDRQFILSSKKLLLSDSGFYLCAWAGRVLGTQYFGPGTRLTVL.

The J gene is TRBJ1-2, the V gene TRBV5-1; 7 bases align to TRBD1. Trimming removed 3 bases from V and 4 bases from J; junction bases left unmatched: 6. This CDR3 has 14 amino acids. CDR1 SGHRS and CDR2 YFSETQ come from the germline V gene. In nucleotides, the CDR3 is TGCGCCAGCAGCTCCCAGGACAGGACCTATGGCTACACCTTC. It codes for CASSSQDRTYGYTF. The full variable domain, rest sourced from reference TRBV5-1 and TRBJ1-2, is KAGVTQTPRYLIKTRGQQVTLSCSPISGHRSVSWYQQTPGQGLQFLFEYFSETQRNKGNFPGRFSGRQFSNSRSEMNVSTLELGDSALYLCASSSQDRTYGYTFGSGTRLTVV.

This sequence joins TRBV4-1 and TRBJ2-3; 12 bases agree with TRBD2. With V trimmed by 1 base and J by 3 bases, 5 bases remained unmatched. This CDR3 region has 17 residues. CDR1 MGHRA and CDR2 YSYEKL come from the germline V gene. The CDR3 nucleotides are TGCGCCAGCAGCCAAGCTCCTAGCGGGAGGGCAACAGATACGCAGTATTTT. Translating gives CASSQAPSGRATDTQYF.

V usage is TRBV4-1 and J usage is TRBJ1-4; D is uncertain. The germline V gene has CDR1 MGHRA and CDR2 YSYEKL. V lost 0 bases and J lost 10, with 9 bases in between. This CDR3 is built from 13 residues. The CDR3 loop is CASSQDIWIKLFF. CDR3 DNA: TGCGCCAGCAGCCAAGATATTTGGATAAAACTGTTTTTT.

This rearrangement joins TRBV6-1 to TRBJ2-3; D could derive from TRBD1 or TRBD2 (5 bases each). CDR1 and CDR2 (germline): MNHNS, SASEGT. V dropped 5 bases and J dropped 1 base, with 13 bases sitting between them. There are 15 residues in the CDR3. Here the CDR3 reads CASSPRDGGTDTQYF. The CDR3 nucleotides are TGTGCCAGCAGTCCTCGGGACGGCGGCACAGATACGCAGTATTTT.

The V gene is TRBV5-8, the J gene TRBJ1-1; D is possibly TRBD1 (5 bases). V was shortened by 4 bases and J by 1 base, with 14 bases between the two germline ends. Germline V CDR1 and CDR2: SGHTS, YDEGEE. The CDR3 extends over 15 amino acids. The CDR3 reads CASSAYGTRNTEAFF. In DNA, the CDR3 is TGTGCCAGCAGCGCCTATGGGACCCGGAACACTGAAGCTTTCTTT.

V is TRBV18 and J is TRBJ1-5; 7 nucleotides line up with TRBD1. Trimming cost V 6 bases and J 4 bases; bases outside gene matches: 6. There are 14 residues in the CDR3. The germline CDR1 and CDR2 sequences are KGHSH and LQKENI. The CDR3 sequence is CASSGGDRNQPQHF. CDR3 DNA: TGTGCCAGCTCGGGGGGGGACAGAAATCAGCCCCAGCATTTT.

This clone was counted once. The rearrangement joins TRBV6-6 to TRBJ2-7, with D perhaps being TRBD1 or TRBD2 (5 bases each). V was clipped by 6 bases and J by 4 bases, with 22 bases between them. Germline V lookup: CDR1 MNHNY, CDR2 SVGAGI (reference sequence). CDR3 size: 16 residues. CDR3 DNA sequence: TGTGCCAGCAGATCACCGGACGCCCTGGGGGTTTACGAGCAGTACTTC. Its protein is CASRSPDALGVYEQYF.

J is TRBJ1-1 and V is TRBV11-1; a possible D gene is TRBD1 (6 bases). The CDR3 length is 14 residues. Germline V lookup: CDR1 SGHAT, CDR2 FQDESV (reference sequence). V lost 5 bases and J 5 bases, leaving 15 bases between the germline ends. The CDR3, as DNA: TGTGCCAGCAGCCAGGTACAGGGAGAGACTGAAGCTTTCTTT. Amino acids: CASSQVQGETEAFF.

The chain uses TRBV5-5 and TRBJ2-7; possible D gene TRBD1, 6 bases. The V end lost 1 base, the J end lost 6 bases, and 20 bases lay between the germline ends. The CDR3 contains 16 residues. Germline assignment: CDR1 SGHKS and CDR2 YYEKEE (reference sequence). CDR3 in DNA: TGTGCCAGCAGCTTGAGGGCTCTCAGGGTAGGGGGCGAGCAGTACTTC. Protein sequence: CASSLRALRVGGEQYF.

DNA of the CDR3: TGTGCCAGCTCAGGGGGGGGGCCGCCCCAGCATTTT. Protein product: CASSGGGPPQHF. The V gene is TRBV2, the J gene TRBJ1-5, with 7 bases aligning to TRBD1. V lost 8 bases, J lost 9 bases, and 7 bases stayed unmatched. Looked up from germline, CDR1 is SNHLY and CDR2 is FYNNEI. The CDR3 is made up of 12 amino acids.

The rearrangement links TRBV5-8 to TRBJ1-1, with 9 bases fitting TRBD1. This CDR3 contains 15 residues. Germline CDR1 SGHTS, CDR2 YDEGEE. The junction had 8 bases not matched to a gene; V was cut back by 4 bases and J by 4 bases. CDR3 DNA: TGTGCCAGCAGCACAGGACAGGGGAAGGTCACTGAAGCTTTCTTT. It encodes CASSTGQGKVTEAFF. Together with reference TRBV5-8 and TRBJ1-1, the CDR3 gives the full variable domain: EAGVTQSPTHLIKTRGQQATLRCSPISGHTSVYWYQQALGLGLQFLLWYDEGEERNRGNFPPRFSGRQFPNYSSELNVNALELEDSALYLCASSTGQGKVTEAFFGQGTRLTVV.